Shown below are 16 T cell receptor beta chains from a single sample sequenced in a study of Graves' ophthalmopathy and Graves' hyperthyroidism. Investigators amplified TCR beta CDR3 regions from RNA transcripts. In the first round, RT-PCR was carried out with HTBI primers, and a multiplex PCR formed the second round. TCRdb called the multiplex PCR reads again in MiXCR, with one record for every CDR3 protein. In the table there are 580,000 or so distinct CDR3 sequences, roughly 39% of which are singletons. The sample comprised peripheral blood or thyroid tissue (not recorded which). These receptors all come from an adult man with Graves' hyperthyroidism.

The table lists this clonotype with a few counts. The chain employs TRBV20-1 and TRBJ1-5, with D unclear. Trimming pared 2 bases from V and 1 base from J, leaving 12 bases between. Germline CDR1 reads DFQATT; CDR2 reads SNEGSKA (reference sequence). The CDR3 extends over 15 amino acids. The CDR3 nucleotides read TGCAGTGCTAGACAGGAAGGCCGAAGCAATCAGCCCCAGCATTTT. This gives the protein CSARQEGRSNQPQHF.

The chain couples TRBV20-1 to TRBJ2-5, with unresolved D. Trimming cost V 3 bases and J 5 bases, with 10 bases left between them. The germline CDR1 and CDR2 sequences are DFQATT and SNEGSKA (reference sequence). The CDR3 is made up of 12 amino acids. CDR3 sequence reads: CSARAVGETQYF. CDR3 in DNA: TGCAGTGCTAGGGCGGTCGGGGAGACCCAGTACTTC.

The rearrangement links TRBV20-1 to TRBJ1-5; TRBD1 might be the D (5 bases). From germline, CDR1 is DFQATT and CDR2 SNEGSKA (reference sequence). The V end lost 1 base, the J end lost 11 bases, and 24 bases lay between the germline ends. CDR3 length equals 16 residues. DNA for the CDR3: TGCAGTGCTAGAGTCTTCGGTAGCGGGGGAGAAGAGACCCAGCATTTT. Its translation: CSARVFGSGGEETQHF.

V and J are TRBV11-2 and TRBJ2-5; D possibly corresponds to TRBD2 (6 bases). Trimming removed 4 bases from V and 0 bases from J, with 15 bases in between. The CDR3 covers 16 residues. CDR1 is SGHAT and CDR2 is FQNNGV in the germline V gene. The CDR3 coding sequence is TGTGCCAGCAGCTCATGGGGCACGGGGGACCAAGAGACCCAGTACTTC. This translates into CASSSWGTGDQETQYF. Full variable domain (rest looked up from reference TRBV11-2 and TRBJ2-5): EAGVAQSPRYKIIEKRQSVAFWCNPISGHATLYWYQQILGQGPKLLIQFQNNGVVDDSQLPKDRFSAERLKGVDSTLKIQPAKLEDSAVYLCASSSWGTGDQETQYFGPGTRLLVL.

This clonotype was recorded many times. This chain uses TRBV29-1 with TRBJ2-5; TRBD1 is a possible D gene (5 bases). Germline assignment: CDR1 SQVTM and CDR2 ANQGSEA. Trimming shortened V by 3 bases and J by 6 bases, and 14 bases separated the two germline ends. This CDR3 comprises 13 residues. This CDR3 reads CSVERSGSKTQYF. In DNA form, the CDR3 reads TGCAGCGTTGAGAGGTCAGGGTCTAAGACCCAGTACTTC.

The rearrangement links TRBV29-1 to TRBJ2-5; D is possibly TRBD2 (6 bases). This CDR3 region has 14 residues. Trimming shortened V by 3 bases and J by 5 bases, and 16 bases separated the two germline ends. Germline assignment: CDR1 SQVTM and CDR2 ANQGSEA. CDR3 DNA sequence: TGCAGCGTTGAGTGGGGGGTCGGCGGGGAGACCCAGTACTTC. This codes for CSVEWGVGGETQYF.

There are many counts of this clonotype. The DNA for the CDR3 is TGTGCCAGTAGTGCAGGTACAGGGTTGTTCAATCAGCCCCAGCATTTT. Translated, it gives CASSAGTGLFNQPQHF. The genes are TRBV19 and TRBJ1-5, with D possibly matching TRBD1 (6 bases). Germline assignment: CDR1 LNHDA and CDR2 SQIVND (reference sequence). The germline V and J ends were trimmed by 5 bases and 3 bases, with 17 bases remaining between them. The CDR3 is 16 residues long.

At least ten counts were recorded for this clonotype. J is TRBJ2-5 and V is TRBV7-9; 10 bases are a match to TRBD2. The CDR3 is made up of 16 amino acids. Germline-derived CDR1 and CDR2 are SEHNR and FQNEAQ (reference sequence). Trimming took 8 bases from V and 1 from J; bases not matched to a gene: 10. CDR3 bases: TGTGCCAGCGTCCAGCGGGGGGGTGGGATCCAAGAGACCCAGTACTTC. This encodes CASVQRGGGIQETQYF.

This clonotype came up a few times. The rearrangement links TRBV5-6 to TRBJ1-2; weak D call: TRBD1 (5 bases). V was shortened by 4 bases and J by 2 bases, with 15 bases between the two germline ends. The CDR3 extends over 15 amino acids. Germline values: CDR1 SGHDT, CDR2 YYEEEE. The CDR3 DNA sequence: TGTGCCAGCAGCCCCGCCGAGGGGCGAAACTATGGCTACACCTTC. This sequence encodes CASSPAEGRNYGYTF. Variable domain in full (rest from reference TRBV5-6 and TRBJ1-2): DAGVTQSPTHLIKTRGQQVTLRCSPKSGHDTVSWYQQALGQGPQFIFQYYEEEERQRGNFPDRFSGHQFPNYSSELNVNALLLGDSALYLCASSPAEGRNYGYTFGSGTRLTVV.

This clonotype was seen a single time. Just one base apart from a much larger clone, this may be a read error. J is TRBJ1-5 and V is TRBV12-3 or TRBV12-4; D not certain. There are 9 residues in the CDR3. CDR3 sequence reads: CASNRPQHF. In nucleotides, the CDR3 is TGTGCCAGCAATCGGCCCCAGCATTTT.

The chain couples TRBV4-3 to TRBJ1-1; 7 bases map to TRBD1. The germline gives CDR1 LGHNA, CDR2 YSLEER. The trim removed 4 bases at V and 2 bases at J, leaving 10 bases unmatched. The CDR3 length is 16 residues. The CDR3 DNA reads TGCGCCAGCAGCCTTGGGACAGTCAGCTTTAACACTGAAGCTTTCTTT. Residues: CASSLGTVSFNTEAFF.

On this clonotype: It may be a read error: a sequence one base away is much more abundant. The rearrangement joins TRBV11-2 to TRBJ2-5; weak D call: TRBD2 (5 bases). This CDR3 is 14 amino acids long. The germline V gene encodes CDR1 SGHAT and CDR2 FQNNGV. The CDR3 loop is CASSPRRQQETRYF. The CDR3 DNA sequence: TGTGCCAGCAGCCCTAGGAGGCAGCAAGAGACCCGGTACTTC.

The table lists this clonotype with many counts. The rearrangement links TRBV2 to TRBJ2-5; D is possibly TRBD1 (6 bases). CDR3 size: 11 residues. Germline-derived CDR1 and CDR2 are SNHLY and FYNNEI. Trimming stripped 5 bases from V and 5 bases from J, with 6 bases between. In DNA form, the CDR3 reads TGTGCCAGCAGTACAGGGGAGACCCAGTACTTC. Its protein is CASSTGETQYF. Supplemented by reference TRBV2 and TRBJ2-5, the full variable domain reads EPEVTQTPSHQVTQMGQEVILRCVPISNHLYFYWYRQILGQKVEFLVSFYNNEISEKSEIFDDQFSVERPDGSNFTLKIRSTKLEDSAMYFCASSTGETQYFGPGTRLLVL.

The sample holds many counts of this clonotype. The rearrangement links TRBV13 to TRBJ2-2; 14 bases align to TRBD2. The V gene's germline CDR1 is PRHDT and CDR2 FYEKMQ (reference sequence). V was clipped by 5 bases and J by 1 base; unmatched bases: 3. The CDR3 extends over 17 amino acids. In DNA, the CDR3 is TGTGCCAGCAGCGGTGGACTAGCGGGAGGGAACACCGGGGAGCTGTTTTTT. It translates to CASSGGLAGGNTGELFF.

The chain uses TRBV15 and TRBJ2-6; no clear D gene. The CDR3 spans 15 residues. V dropped 0 bases and J dropped 3 bases, with 6 bases sitting between them. Looked up from germline, CDR1 is LNHNV and CDR2 is YYDKDF (reference sequence). The CDR3 sequence is CATSRDRHGANVLTF. The CDR3 region has the DNA TGTGCCACCAGCAGAGATCGGCATGGGGCCAACGTCCTGACTTTC. Variable domain in full (rest from reference TRBV15 and TRBJ2-6): DAMVIQNPRYQVTQFGKPVTLSCSQTLNHNVMYWYQQKSSQAPKLLFHYYDKDFNNEADTPDNFQSRRPNTSFCFLDIRSPGLGDTAMYLCATSRDRHGANVLTFGAGSRLTVL.

Note on this clonotype: The junction departs from germline at one end; a sequencing error may be responsible. V usage is TRBV11-3 and J usage is TRBJ2-7, with D possibly TRBD2 on 5 matching bases. This CDR3 has 14 amino acids. CDR1 and CDR2 from the germline V gene are SGHNT and YENEEA. CDR3 loop: CASSEGIFSDEQYF. The CDR3 DNA sequence: TGTGCCAGCAGCGAGGGTATTTTCTCCGACGAGCAGTACTTC. The full variable domain, its missing parts supplied by reference TRBV11-3 and TRBJ2-7, is EAGVVQSPRYKIIEKKQPVAFWCNPISGHNTLYWYLQNLGQGPELLIRYENEEAVDDSQLPKDRFSAERLKGVDSTLKIQPAELGDSAVYLCASSEGIFSDEQYFGPGTRLTVT.